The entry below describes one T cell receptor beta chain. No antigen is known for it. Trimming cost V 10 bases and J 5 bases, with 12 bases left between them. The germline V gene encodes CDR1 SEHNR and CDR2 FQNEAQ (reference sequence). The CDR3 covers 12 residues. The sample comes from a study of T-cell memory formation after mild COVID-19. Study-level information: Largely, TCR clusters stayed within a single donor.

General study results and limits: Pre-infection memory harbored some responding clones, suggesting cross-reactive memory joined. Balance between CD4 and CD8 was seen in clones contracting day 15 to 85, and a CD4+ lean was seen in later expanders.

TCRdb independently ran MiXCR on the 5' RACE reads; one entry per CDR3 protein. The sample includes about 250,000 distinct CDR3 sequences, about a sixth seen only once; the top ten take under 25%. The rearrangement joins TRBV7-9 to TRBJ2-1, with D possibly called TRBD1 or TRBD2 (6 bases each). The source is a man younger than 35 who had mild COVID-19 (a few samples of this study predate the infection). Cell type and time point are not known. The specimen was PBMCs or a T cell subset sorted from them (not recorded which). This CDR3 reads CATKRGDNEQFF. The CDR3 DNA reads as TGTGCCACCAAAAGGGGGGACAATGAGCAGTTCTTC.